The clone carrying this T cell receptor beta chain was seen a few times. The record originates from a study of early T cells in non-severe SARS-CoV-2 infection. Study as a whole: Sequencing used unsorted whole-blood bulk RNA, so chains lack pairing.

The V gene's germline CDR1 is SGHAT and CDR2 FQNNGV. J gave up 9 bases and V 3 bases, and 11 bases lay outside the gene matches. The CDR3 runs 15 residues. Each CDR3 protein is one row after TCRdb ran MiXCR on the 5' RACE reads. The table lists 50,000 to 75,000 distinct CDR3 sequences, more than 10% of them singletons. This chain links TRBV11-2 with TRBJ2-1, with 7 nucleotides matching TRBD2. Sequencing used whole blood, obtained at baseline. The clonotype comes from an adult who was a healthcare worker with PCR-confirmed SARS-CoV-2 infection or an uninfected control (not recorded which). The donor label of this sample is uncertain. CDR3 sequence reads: CASSFLLGGSVEQFF. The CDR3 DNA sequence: TGTGCCAGCAGCTTCCTCCTGGGGGGGTCGGTTGAGCAGTTCTTC.